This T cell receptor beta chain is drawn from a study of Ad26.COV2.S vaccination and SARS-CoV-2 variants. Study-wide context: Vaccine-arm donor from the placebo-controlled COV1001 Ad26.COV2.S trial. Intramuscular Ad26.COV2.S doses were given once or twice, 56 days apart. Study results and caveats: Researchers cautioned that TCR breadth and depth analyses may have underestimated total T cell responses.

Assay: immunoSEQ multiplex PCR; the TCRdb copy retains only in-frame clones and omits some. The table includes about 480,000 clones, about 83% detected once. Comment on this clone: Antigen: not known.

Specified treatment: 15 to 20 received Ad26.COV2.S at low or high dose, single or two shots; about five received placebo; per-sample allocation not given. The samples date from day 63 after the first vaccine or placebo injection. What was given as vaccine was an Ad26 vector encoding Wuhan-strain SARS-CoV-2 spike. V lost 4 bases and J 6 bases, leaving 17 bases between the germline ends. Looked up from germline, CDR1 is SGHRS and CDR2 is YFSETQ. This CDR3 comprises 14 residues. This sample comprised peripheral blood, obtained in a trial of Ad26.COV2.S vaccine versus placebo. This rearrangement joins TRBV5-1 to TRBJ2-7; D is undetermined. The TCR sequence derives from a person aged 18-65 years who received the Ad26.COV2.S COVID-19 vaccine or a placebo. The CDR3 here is CASSHGFNVFEQYF. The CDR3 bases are TGCGCCAGCAGCCACGGCTTCAATGTCTTCGAGCAGTACTTC.